This T cell receptor (beta chain) was found in a study of OX40 agonist ivuxolimab in advanced cancers. Looking at the study overall: Dose-escalation patients suffered from hepatocellular carcinoma, melanoma, renal cell or head and neck cancer.

This clone was counted between two and nine times. The antigen is not known. Sequencing used immunoSEQ multiplex PCR; TCRdb keeps in-frame clones, though not all of them. Of approximately 77,000 clones listed, around 85% were seen once; the top ten hold around 1.8%. Study-level results: At doses 0.1 to 3.0 mg/kg, CD4+ and CD8+ clones expanded.

The TCR sequence derives from an adult with an advanced solid tumor such as melanoma, head and neck, liver or kidney cancer. The source material was CD4+ or CD8+ T cells sorted from blood, sampled in a trial of the OX40 agonist ivuxolimab.

CDR3 residues: CASSLVAGYEQYF. Written as DNA, the CDR3 is TGTGCCAGCAGCTTAGTAGCTGGCTACGAGCAGTACTTC. This sequence joins TRBV7-9 and TRBJ2-7; no firm D call. With 1 base removed from V and 3 bases from J, the gap between germline ends came to 7 bases. The germline gives CDR1 SEHNR, CDR2 FQNEAQ (reference sequence). This CDR3 has 13 residues.